These 21 T cell receptor beta chains share one sample of origin, sequenced in a study of T cells in Graves' hyperthyroidism and ophthalmopathy. Amplification targeted TCR beta CDR3 regions from RNA transcripts. HTBI primers were used for first-round RT-PCR of the TCR CDR3. TCRdb used MiXCR to reprocess the multiplex PCR reads, holding one entry per CDR3 protein. Of about 380,000 distinct CDR3 sequences listed, approximately 13% are singletons. The sequencing sample was made of blood. The receptors shown here come from a man younger than 45 with Graves' hyperthyroidism that later progressed to Graves' ophthalmopathy.

At least ten counts were recorded for this clonotype. For the CDR3, the DNA is TGTGCCTGGAGTGCGGGGGCATGGAATCAGCCCCAGCATTTT. Translating it yields CAWSAGAWNQPQHF. V gene TRBV30 combines with J gene TRBJ1-5; TRBD1 might be the D (6 bases). The CDR3 length is 14 residues. Looked up from germline, CDR1 is GTSNPN and CDR2 is SVGIG (reference sequence). V gave up 1 base and J gave up 4 bases, with 11 bases separating them.

The chain recombines TRBV7-8 with TRBJ2-1; TRBD2 aligns across 10 bases. From germline, CDR1 is SGHVS and CDR2 FQNEAQ. V lost 5 bases to trimming and J lost 5 bases; unmatched junction nucleotides: 9. This CDR3 is 16 amino acids long. The CDR3 sequence is CASSLNLAGENNEQFF. The CDR3 bases are TGTGCCAGCAGCCTAAATCTAGCGGGGGAGAACAATGAGCAGTTCTTC. The full variable domain, with the rest looked up from reference TRBV7-8 and TRBJ2-1, is GAGVSQSPRYKVAKRGQDVALRCDPISGHVSLFWYQQALGQGPEFLTYFQNEAQLDKSGLPSDRFFAERPEGSVSTLKIQRTQQEDSAVYLCASSLNLAGENNEQFFGPGTRLTVL.

This clonotype has at least ten counts. This rearrangement joins TRBV24-1 to TRBJ2-2; D is unclear. CDR3 size: 16 residues. The germline CDR1 and CDR2 sequences are KGHDR and SFDVKD. Trimming removed 4 bases from V and 0 bases from J, with 11 bases in between. The CDR3 region has the DNA TGTGCCACCAGTGACTCAACACCCTCGAACACCGGGGAGCTGTTTTTT. Translation gives CATSDSTPSNTGELFF.

This clonotype was detected many times. The V call is TRBV29-1, the J call TRBJ2-5; tentatively, D is TRBD1 (6 bases). V lost 7 bases and J lost 0, with 15 bases in between. From germline, CDR1 is SQVTM and CDR2 ANQGSEA. This CDR3 is built from 14 residues. This CDR3 is CSAPGTTYQETQYF. The CDR3 nucleotides are TGCAGCGCCCCCGGGACAACATACCAAGAGACCCAGTACTTC.

This clonotype was counted many times. This chain links TRBV27 with TRBJ2-1; possibly TRBD2 for D (7 bases). CDR1 and CDR2 (germline): MNHEY, SMNVEV (reference sequence). The length of the CDR3 is 16 residues. With 0 bases removed from V and 5 bases from J, the gap between germline ends came to 14 bases. This CDR3 is CASSLSTRGGNNEQFF. CDR3 sequence (DNA): TGTGCCAGCAGTTTATCGACAAGGGGGGGAAACAATGAGCAGTTCTTC.

This clonotype occurred many times. V gene TRBV9 combines with J gene TRBJ1-1; no clear D gene. The germline V gene encodes CDR1 SGDLS and CDR2 YYNGEE. Trimming pared 0 bases from V and 1 base from J, leaving 7 bases between. This CDR3 contains 14 residues. CDR3 protein: CASSVVQENTEAFF. Written as DNA, the CDR3 is TGTGCCAGCAGCGTAGTTCAGGAGAACACTGAAGCTTTCTTT.

This clonotype turned up a few times. A junction end diverges from the germline sequence, so it may reflect a read error. The chain has TRBV6-6 and TRBJ1-1; unclear D gene. Germline CDR1 and CDR2: MNHNY and SVGAGI (reference sequence). The CDR3 is 14 residues long. Here the CDR3 reads CASSYSGYSTGAFF. In DNA, the CDR3 is TGTGCCAGCAGTTACTCTGGGTATTCGACTGGAGCTTTCTTT.

With respect to this clonotype: A read error is possible here, since a much larger clone lies one base away. The CDR3 does not end in the conserved phenylalanine or tryptophan, so this is likely a read error. The chain is built from TRBV7-9 and TRBJ1-1; D uncertain. Germline CDR1 is SEHNR and CDR2 is FQNEAQ (reference sequence). There are 15 residues in the CDR3. The V end was cut by 7 bases, the J end by 2 bases, with 17 bases between. The chain's CDR3 is CASTLVVGPNTEAFV. The CDR3 nucleotides are TGTGCCAGCACTCTAGTAGTAGGACCAAACACTGAAGCTTTCGTT.

This clonotype appeared many times. This chain connects TRBV6-2 or TRBV6-3 to TRBJ1-2; D call uncertain. Trimming took off 2 bases at V and 4 bases at J, with 11 bases between the two ends. This CDR3 contains 14 residues. Germline V gene lookup returns CDR1 MNHEY and CDR2 SVGEGT. CDR3 bases: TGTGCCAGCAGTTACACCCAACTCGGCTATGGCTACACCTTC. Translating gives CASSYTQLGYGYTF.

This chain joins TRBV7-8 and TRBJ1-1, with D perhaps matching TRBD1 (5 bases). V shed 2 bases and J shed 4 bases, with 11 bases lying between them. Germline V gene lookup returns CDR1 SGHVS and CDR2 FQNEAQ. This CDR3 is built from 14 residues. The CDR3 DNA sequence: TGTGCCAGCAGCTTAAATGCAGGGTTCACTGAAGCTTTCTTT. Translation gives CASSLNAGFTEAFF.

V gene TRBV20-1 combines with J gene TRBJ2-2; 10 nucleotides align to TRBD2. With V trimmed by 2 bases and J by 0 bases, 3 bases remained unmatched. This CDR3 region has 16 residues. Germline values: CDR1 DFQATT, CDR2 SNEGSKA (reference sequence). The CDR3 protein is CSARQSGGANTGELFF. The CDR3 DNA is TGCAGTGCTAGACAAAGCGGGGGGGCGAACACCGGGGAGCTGTTTTTT.

This clonotype was picked up many times. The J gene is TRBJ1-2, the V gene TRBV12-5; no firm D call. Germline CDR1 is LGHNT and CDR2 is FRNRAP. The CDR3 extends over 13 amino acids. Trimming left V 2 bases short and J 4 bases short, with 8 bases between. The CDR3 sequence: CASGLQAAYGYTF. The CDR3 DNA reads TGTGCTAGTGGTTTGCAGGCAGCCTATGGCTACACCTTC.

In this sample, this clonotype turned up many times. Germline and junction disagree at one end, which may indicate a read error. The V gene is TRBV12-3 or TRBV12-4, the J gene TRBJ1-1; D gene uncertain. The CDR3 covers 12 residues. The CDR3 region is CANSLRRDMAFF. The CDR3 coding sequence is TGTGCCAACAGTTTAAGGCGGGATATGGCTTTCTTT.

This clonotype was detected only a few times. This chain links TRBV7-6 with TRBJ2-2; D perhaps matches TRBD1 (6 bases). The CDR3 extends over 14 amino acids. With 4 bases removed from V and 7 bases from J, the gap between germline ends came to 13 bases. CDR1 and CDR2 (germline): SGHVS, FNYEAQ. CDR3 residues: CASSYKQGGGELFF. In DNA, the CDR3 is TGTGCCAGCAGCTATAAACAGGGTGGCGGGGAGCTGTTTTTT.

This clonotype was counted at least ten times. This chain joins TRBV28 and TRBJ2-2; no definite D call. The CDR3 is 13 amino acids. Trimming removed 3 bases at V and 5 bases at J, with 7 bases between. Looked up from germline, CDR1 is MDHEN and CDR2 is SYDVKM. CDR3 in amino acids: CASSFSRTGELFF. CDR3 bases: TGTGCCAGCAGTTTCTCGAGAACCGGGGAGCTGTTTTTT.

This clonotype showed up many times. The J gene is TRBJ2-7, the V gene TRBV12-3 or TRBV12-4, with 7 bases identical to TRBD2. V gave up 8 bases and J gave up 7 bases; unmatched junction bases: 14. CDR3 length: 14 residues. CDR3 nucleotides: TGTGCCAGCGGGCTGGGCGGGGGTACAGGAGAGCAGTACTTC. As protein: CASGLGGGTGEQYF.

This clonotype was counted many times. V usage is TRBV6-5 and J usage is TRBJ1-1; 9 bases map to TRBD1. The CDR3 sequence is 14 residues long. Germline V gene sequence: CDR1 MNHEY, CDR2 SVGAGI. The V and J ends lost 2 bases and 4 bases, in that order; junction bases with no gene match: 2. The CDR3 DNA follows: TGTGCCAGCAGTTACACAGGGGGCTCCACTGAAGCTTTCTTT. Translated, it gives CASSYTGGSTEAFF.

This clonotype was counted between two and nine times. This rearrangement joins TRBV3-1 to TRBJ2-2; D not resolved. The CDR3 totals 15 residues. The germline V and J ends were trimmed by 4 bases and 0 bases, with 9 bases remaining between them. Germline CDR1 reads LGHDT; CDR2 reads YNNKEL (reference sequence). CDR3 bases: TGTGCCAGCAGCCGGACCACTACGAACACCGGGGAGCTGTTTTTT. Protein: CASSRTTTNTGELFF.

A few counts support this clonotype. The chain couples TRBV2 to TRBJ2-1; TRBD2 is a possible D gene (6 bases). Between the trimmed V and J ends, which lost 2 bases and 8 bases, there was a span of 7 bases. The CDR3 is made up of 12 amino acids. The germline V gene has CDR1 SNHLY and CDR2 FYNNEI. The CDR3 DNA sequence: TGTGCCAGCAGTGAACGGGGGTATGAGCAGTTCTTC. Translating gives CASSERGYEQFF.

This clonotype has more than one count but fewer than ten. The chain links TRBV6-1 to TRBJ2-3, with a tentative D call TRBD1 (5 bases). Trimming left V 2 bases short and J 1 base short, with 10 bases between. CDR3 size: 15 residues. CDR1 and CDR2 from the germline V gene are MNHNS and SASEGT. This CDR3 is CASSEPGIGTDTQYF. CDR3 DNA sequence: TGTGCCAGCAGTGAACCAGGGATCGGCACAGATACGCAGTATTTT.

This chain links TRBV30 with TRBJ1-5; D not resolved. The CDR3 sequence is 13 residues long. Trimming took off 1 base at V and 0 bases at J, with 4 bases between the two ends. Germline loops: CDR1 GTSNPN, CDR2 SVGIG (reference sequence). The chain's CDR3 is CAWSAYSNQPQHF. DNA of the CDR3: TGTGCCTGGAGTGCATATAGCAATCAGCCCCAGCATTTT.